This record covers a single TCR beta chain. The CDR3 totals 17 residues. Germline trimming cut 0 bases from V and 5 bases from J; bases unmatched to any gene: 9. Germline V CDR1 and CDR2: KGHSH, LQKENI. The source of the sample is a study of cytomegalovirus exposure and HLA in healthy donors. In the PCR, 60 Vbeta and 13 Jbeta primers were used. Sequencing was performed with immunoSEQ multiplex PCR; in TCRdb, only in-frame clones are kept and a portion is missing. This sample yields about 120,000 clones, of which approximately 80% are seen a single time; less than 3.5% belongs to the top ten. Sequencing was done on a sample of PBMCs. This chain joins TRBV18 and TRBJ2-2; 7 bases fit TRBD1. The sequence was collected from a female donor in good health and CMV-seronegative. CDR3 in DNA: TGTGCCAGCTCACCACCTCAAGGGGGCAAAAAAACCGGGGAGCTGTTTTTT. The encoded protein is CASSPPQGGKKTGELFF.